This T cell receptor beta chain was identified during a study of cytomegalovirus exposure and HLA in healthy donors. Remarks on this clone: Its specificity is unknown.

Vbeta (60) and Jbeta (13) primers were used in the PCR. Profiling relied on immunoSEQ multiplex PCR, and the TCRdb table lists in-frame clones only, not all of them. This table holds 120,000 to 150,000 clones. Study results and caveats: The authors later linked a missense DCLRE1C variant to TCR beta V- and J-gene trimming. CMV serostatus stood as the only immune exposure information on hand. V segments that were indistinguishable, TRBV6-2 and TRBV6-3 among them, were omitted from analysis. Common viral pathogens seemed to be connected with several of the most significant clusters, according to a later analysis.

Germline loops: CDR1 LNHDA, CDR2 SQIVND (reference sequence). V dropped 3 bases and J dropped 6 bases, with 14 bases sitting between them. The CDR3 spans 14 residues. Material for sequencing was PBMCs. The TCR sequence derives from a man in his forties or fifties in good health and CMV-seronegative. The chain joins TRBV19 to TRBJ1-1; D call uncertain. In nucleotides, the CDR3 is TGTGCCAGTAGTATTCGATCGGGTTGGGCTGAAGCTTTCTTT. Protein sequence: CASSIRSGWAEAFF.